The TCR beta chain described here comes from a study of T cell repertoires in cytomegalovirus infection. Overall study: Used in the study were CMV epitopes, some recently identified and HLA-C-restricted, others well-studied and HLA-B-restricted. Study observations and caveats: Dominating the ex vivo response were HLA-C-restricted CMV-specific TCR beta clonotypes.

Germline-derived CDR1 and CDR2 are SGHAT and FQNNGV. V dropped 5 bases and J dropped 2 bases, with 8 bases sitting between them. The CDR3 has 13 residues. Of note for this clonotype: The antigen remains unidentified.

TCRdb processed the reads anew with MiXCR; each CDR3 protein has one entry. The sample lists 300,000 or so distinct CDR3 sequences; 20% to 30% were seen once. J is TRBJ2-3 and V is TRBV11-2; the D is unclear. Sample: cultured PBMCs, taken from culture after CMV antigen stimulation. The origin of this receptor is a human donor in good health (CMV status not recorded). Some clones in this sample may be carry-over from other donors' samples. For the CDR3, the DNA is TGTGCCAGCAGCGCATCCATCACAGATACGCAGTATTTT. Its translation: CASSASITDTQYF.